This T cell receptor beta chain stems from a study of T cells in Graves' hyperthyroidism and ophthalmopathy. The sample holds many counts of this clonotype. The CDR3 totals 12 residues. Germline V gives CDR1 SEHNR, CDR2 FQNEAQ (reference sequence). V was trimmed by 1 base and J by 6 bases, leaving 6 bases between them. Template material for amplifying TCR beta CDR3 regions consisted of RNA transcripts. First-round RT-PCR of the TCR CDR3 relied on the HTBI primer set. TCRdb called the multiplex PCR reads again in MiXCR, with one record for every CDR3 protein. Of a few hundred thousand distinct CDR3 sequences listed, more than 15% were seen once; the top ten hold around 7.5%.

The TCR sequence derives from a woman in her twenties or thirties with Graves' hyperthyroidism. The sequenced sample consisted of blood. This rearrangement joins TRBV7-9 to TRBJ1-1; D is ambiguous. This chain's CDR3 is CASSLGTAEAFF. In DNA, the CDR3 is TGTGCCAGCAGCTTAGGGACGGCTGAAGCTTTCTTT.